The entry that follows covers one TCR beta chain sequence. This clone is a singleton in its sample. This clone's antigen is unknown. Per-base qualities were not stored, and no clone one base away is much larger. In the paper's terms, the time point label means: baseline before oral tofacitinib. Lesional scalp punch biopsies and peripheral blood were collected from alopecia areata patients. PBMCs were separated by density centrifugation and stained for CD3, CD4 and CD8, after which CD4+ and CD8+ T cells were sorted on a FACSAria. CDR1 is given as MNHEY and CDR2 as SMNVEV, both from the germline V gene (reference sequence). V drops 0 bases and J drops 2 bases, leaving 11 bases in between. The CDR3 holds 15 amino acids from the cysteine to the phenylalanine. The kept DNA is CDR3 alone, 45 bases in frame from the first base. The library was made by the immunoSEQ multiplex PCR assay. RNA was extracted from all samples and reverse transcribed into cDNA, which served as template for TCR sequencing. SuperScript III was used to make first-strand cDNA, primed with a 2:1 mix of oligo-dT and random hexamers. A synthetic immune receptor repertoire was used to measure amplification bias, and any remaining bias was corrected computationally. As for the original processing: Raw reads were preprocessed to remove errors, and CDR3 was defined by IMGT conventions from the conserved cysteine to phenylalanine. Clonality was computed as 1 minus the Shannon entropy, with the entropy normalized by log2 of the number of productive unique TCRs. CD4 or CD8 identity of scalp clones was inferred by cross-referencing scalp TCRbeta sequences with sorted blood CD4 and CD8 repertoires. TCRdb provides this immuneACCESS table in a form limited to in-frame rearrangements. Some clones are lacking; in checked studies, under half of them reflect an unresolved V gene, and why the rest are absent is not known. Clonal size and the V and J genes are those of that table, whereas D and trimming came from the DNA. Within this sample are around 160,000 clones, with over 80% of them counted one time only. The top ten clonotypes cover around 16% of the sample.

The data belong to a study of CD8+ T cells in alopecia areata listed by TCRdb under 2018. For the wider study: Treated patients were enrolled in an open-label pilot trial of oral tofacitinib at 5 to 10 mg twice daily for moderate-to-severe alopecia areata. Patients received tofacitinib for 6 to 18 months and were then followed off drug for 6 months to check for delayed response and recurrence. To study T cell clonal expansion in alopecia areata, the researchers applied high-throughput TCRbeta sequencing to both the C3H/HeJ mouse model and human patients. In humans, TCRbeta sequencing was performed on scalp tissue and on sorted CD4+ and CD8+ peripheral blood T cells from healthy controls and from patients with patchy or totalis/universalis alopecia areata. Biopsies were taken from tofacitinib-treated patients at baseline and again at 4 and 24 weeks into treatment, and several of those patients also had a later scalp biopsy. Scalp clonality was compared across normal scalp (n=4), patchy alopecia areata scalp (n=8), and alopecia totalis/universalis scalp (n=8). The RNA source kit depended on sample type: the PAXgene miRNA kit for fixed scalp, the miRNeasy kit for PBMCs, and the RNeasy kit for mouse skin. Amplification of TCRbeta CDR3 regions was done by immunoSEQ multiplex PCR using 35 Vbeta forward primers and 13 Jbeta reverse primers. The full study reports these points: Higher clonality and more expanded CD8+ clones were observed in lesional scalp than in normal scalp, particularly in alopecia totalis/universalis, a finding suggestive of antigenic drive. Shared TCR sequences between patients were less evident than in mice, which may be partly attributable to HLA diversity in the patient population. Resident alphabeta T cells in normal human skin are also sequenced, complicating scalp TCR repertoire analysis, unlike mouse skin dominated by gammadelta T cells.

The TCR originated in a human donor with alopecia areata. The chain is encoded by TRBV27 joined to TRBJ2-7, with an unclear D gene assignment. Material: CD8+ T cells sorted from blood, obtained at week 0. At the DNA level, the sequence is TGTGCCAGCAGTTTATCGGTAGGATTTACCTACGAGCAGTACTTC. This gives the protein CASSLSVGFTYEQYF.